A single T cell receptor beta chain is shown here with its context. The antigen is undetermined. The data stem from a study of blood T cells in healthy people across ages. With a J-beta primer mix and a sample-barcoded 5' primer, a second PCR ran about 7 to 12 cycles. TCRdb ran MiXCR on the 5' RACE reads and lists one entry per CDR3 protein. Here the sample spans 1.8 million or so distinct CDR3 sequences, 35% to 50% being singletons. The CDR3 is 17 amino acids. The V end was cut by 0 bases, the J end by 4 bases, with 17 bases between. Germline V CDR1 and CDR2: SGHRS, YFSETQ. Whole-study results and caveats: Unknown donor CMV status possibly confounded expanded clonotype changes. Naive T cell percentage strongly correlated with TCR beta diversity.

This sequence originates from a human donor in good health. The chain uses TRBV5-1 and TRBJ2-1, with TRBD2 as a possible D gene (6 bases). Sequenced input: blood. The CDR3 DNA sequence: TGCGCCAGCAGCTTGGGGGGTGGGAATAGCGGATACAATGAGCAGTTCTTC. Its translation: CASSLGGGNSGYNEQFF.